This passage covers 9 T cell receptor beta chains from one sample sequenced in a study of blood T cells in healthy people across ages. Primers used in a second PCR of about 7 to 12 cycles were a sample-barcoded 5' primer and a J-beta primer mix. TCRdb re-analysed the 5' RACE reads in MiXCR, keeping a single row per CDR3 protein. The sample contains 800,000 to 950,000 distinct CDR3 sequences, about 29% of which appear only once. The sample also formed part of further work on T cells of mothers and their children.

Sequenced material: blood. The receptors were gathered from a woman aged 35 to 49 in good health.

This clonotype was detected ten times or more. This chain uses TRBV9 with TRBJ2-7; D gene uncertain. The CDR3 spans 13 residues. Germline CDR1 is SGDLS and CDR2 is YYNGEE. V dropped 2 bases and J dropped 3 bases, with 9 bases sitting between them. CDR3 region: CASSVGHLYEQYF. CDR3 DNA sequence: TGTGCCAGCAGCGTGGGCCATCTCTACGAGCAGTACTTC.

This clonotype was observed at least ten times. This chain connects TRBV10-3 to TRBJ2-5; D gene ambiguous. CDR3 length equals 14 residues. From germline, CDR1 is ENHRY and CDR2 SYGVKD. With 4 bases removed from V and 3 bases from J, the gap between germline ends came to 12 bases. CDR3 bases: TGTGCCATCAGTGCATCGAACTCAAAAGAGACCCAGTACTTC. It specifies CAISASNSKETQYF.

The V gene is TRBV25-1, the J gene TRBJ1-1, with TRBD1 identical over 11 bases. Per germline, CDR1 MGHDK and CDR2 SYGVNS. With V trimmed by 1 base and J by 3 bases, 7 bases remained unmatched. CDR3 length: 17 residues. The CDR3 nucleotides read TGTGCCAGCAGTGAATCCTGGACAGGGGGCGGAGACACTGAAGCTTTCTTT. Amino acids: CASSESWTGGGDTEAFF.

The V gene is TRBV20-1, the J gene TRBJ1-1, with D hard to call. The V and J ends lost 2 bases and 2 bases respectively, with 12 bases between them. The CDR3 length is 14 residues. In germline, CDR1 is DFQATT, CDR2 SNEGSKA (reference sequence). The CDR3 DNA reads TGCAGTGCTAGATTAGCACAGAAAAACACTGAAGCTTTCTTT. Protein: CSARLAQKNTEAFF.

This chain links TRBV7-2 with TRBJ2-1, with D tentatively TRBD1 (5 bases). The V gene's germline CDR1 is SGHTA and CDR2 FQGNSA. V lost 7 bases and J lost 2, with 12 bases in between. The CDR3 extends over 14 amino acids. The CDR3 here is CASTPQETYNEQFF. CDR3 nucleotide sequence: TGTGCCAGCACCCCACAGGAGACCTACAATGAGCAGTTCTTC.

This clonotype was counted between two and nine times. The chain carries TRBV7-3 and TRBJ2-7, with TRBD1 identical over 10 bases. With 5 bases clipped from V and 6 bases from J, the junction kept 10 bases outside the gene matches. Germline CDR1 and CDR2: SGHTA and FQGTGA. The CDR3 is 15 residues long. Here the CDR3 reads CASSLLGQGEGEQYF. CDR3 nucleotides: TGTGCCAGCAGCCTACTTGGACAGGGGGAGGGCGAGCAGTACTTC.

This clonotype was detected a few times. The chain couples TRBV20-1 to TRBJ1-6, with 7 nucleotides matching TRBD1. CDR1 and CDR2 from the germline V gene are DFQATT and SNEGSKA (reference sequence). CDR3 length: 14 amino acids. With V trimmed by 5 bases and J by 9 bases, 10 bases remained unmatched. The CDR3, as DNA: TGCAGTGCTGAACCGGGACAGCGCTCTTCACCCCTCCACTTT. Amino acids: CSAEPGQRSSPLHF.

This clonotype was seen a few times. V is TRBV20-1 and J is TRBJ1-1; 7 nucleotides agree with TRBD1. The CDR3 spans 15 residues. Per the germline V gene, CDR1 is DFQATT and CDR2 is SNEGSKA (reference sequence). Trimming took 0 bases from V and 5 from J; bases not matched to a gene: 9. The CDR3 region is CSARDATGRRTEAFF. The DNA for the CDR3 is TGCAGTGCTAGAGATGCGACAGGGCGGAGAACTGAAGCTTTCTTT.

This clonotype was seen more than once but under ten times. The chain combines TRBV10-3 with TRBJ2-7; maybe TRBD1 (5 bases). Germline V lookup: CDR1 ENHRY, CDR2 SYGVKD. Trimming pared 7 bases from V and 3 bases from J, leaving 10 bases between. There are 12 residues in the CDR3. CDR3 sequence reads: CAITDSLYEQYF. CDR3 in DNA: TGTGCCATCACTGACAGCCTCTACGAGCAGTACTTC.